This T cell receptor (beta chain) was sequenced in a study of OX40 agonist ivuxolimab in advanced cancers. Sequencing was performed with immunoSEQ multiplex PCR; in TCRdb, only in-frame clones are kept and a portion is missing. This table holds 60,000 or so clones, around 86% found once. Study findings and constraints: The authors did not determine the antigen specificity of the expanded peripheral T cells.

Patients with autoimmune history or systemic immunosuppression were excluded. As concerns this clone: Its matching antigen is unknown.

V was clipped by 6 bases and J by 6 bases, with 14 bases between them. The CDR3 sequence is 13 residues long. Germline CDR1 is LNHDA and CDR2 is SQIVND (reference sequence). This receptor was obtained from an adult with an advanced solid tumor such as melanoma, head and neck, liver or kidney cancer. This sample comprised CD4+ or CD8+ T cells sorted from blood, obtained in a trial of the OX40 agonist ivuxolimab. The V call is TRBV19, the J call TRBJ1-1; unclear D gene. DNA for the CDR3: TGTGCCAGTAGGGGCCGTCTAGATGCTGAAGCTTTCTTT. Translating it yields CASRGRLDAEAFF.